This T cell receptor (beta chain) was recorded in a study of OX40 agonist ivuxolimab in advanced cancers. For the wider study: Ivuxolimab was an agonistic, fully human IgG2 monoclonal antibody directed against OX40 (CD134), a costimulatory receptor. Peripheral TCRbeta sequencing was intended to test whether TCR sequence diversity was altered and clonal T-cell expansion was caused by ivuxolimab. In the dose-escalation cohort, more than 80% of patients were male, and the mean age was 60 years with a range of roughly 20 to 85. Partial responses occurred in three dose-escalation patients, of whom one had hepatocellular carcinoma and two had cutaneous melanoma. Prior anti-PD-1, anti-PD-L1 or anti-CTLA-4 therapy was permitted, and checkpoint inhibitors had been received by roughly two fifths of dose-escalation patients. Of the approximately 50 dose-escalation patients, hepatocellular carcinoma was present in 19, melanoma in some 15, renal cell carcinoma in 9 and head and neck cancer in 9. The paper describes the monotherapy dose-escalation part (N = 52 patients) of the phase I trial of ivuxolimab. Intravenous ivuxolimab was administered to patients every 2 weeks at six dose levels: 0.01, 0.1, 0.3, 1.5, 3 and 10 mg/kg. What the work shows at the level of the full study, not this receptor alone: Low levels of normalized T-cell clonal expansion were also seen in some patients who did not respond. The antigen specificity of the peripheral T cells that underwent clonal expansion was not determined. At doses from 0.1 to 3.0 mg/kg, clonal expansion was seen in both CD4+ and CD8+ blood T cells between baseline and week 6. Partial responders in the 0.1-3.0 mg/kg groups had among the lowest normalized peripheral clonal expansion, especially among CD8+ T cells. After ivuxolimab, more expanded clones were found on average in CD8+ T cells than in CD4+ T cells.

For sequencing of the TCRbeta CDR3 region, genomic DNA was extracted from the sorted cells. The immunoSEQ Assay was used to sequence the TCRbeta CDR3 regions. TCRdb stores this immuneACCESS table with in-frame sequences only. Part of the clones is absent; in the studies checked, under half of the shortfall reflects unresolved V genes, and no reason is known for the rest. The sample table lists more than 55,000 clones, approximately 85% of them with a count of one. The top ten clonotypes cover roughly 10% of the sample. The trial excluded patients who had a history of autoimmune disease or were on systemic immunosuppression. Peripheral blood for TCR sequencing was collected from all dose cohorts at baseline, on cycle 4 day 1, and on cycle 7 day 1. Samples were obtained from an open-label, multicenter, first-in-human phase I dose-escalation trial of ivuxolimab. Adults with locally advanced or metastatic melanoma, renal cell carcinoma, hepatocellular carcinoma or head and neck squamous cell carcinoma were enrolled in the trial. CD4+ and CD8+ T cells were sorted separately from peripheral blood before TCR sequencing.

Of note for this clone: Its antigen has not been determined. There are no base qualities to consult, and no much larger clone falls within one base.

This receptor was taken from an adult with an advanced solid tumor such as melanoma, head and neck, liver or kidney cancer. This specimen was CD4+ or CD8+ T cells sorted from blood, taken in a trial of the OX40 agonist ivuxolimab.

The bases are TGTGCCAGCAGTGGGGACAACTATAATTCACCCCTCCACTTT. The encoded protein is CASSGDNYNSPLHF. The chain is made from TRBV6-5 and TRBJ1-6; a weak D assignment points to TRBD1 (6 bases agree). The CDR3 starts with the cysteine, ends with the phenylalanine, and has 14 residues. The kept DNA is CDR3 alone, 42 bases in frame from the first base. According to the germline V gene, CDR1 reads MNHEY and CDR2 reads SVGAGI. Trimming takes 5 bases from V and 3 bases from J, and the germline ends sit 8 bases apart.